Presented here are 16 T cell receptor beta chains from one specimen sequenced in a study of shared T cell receptors in the human thymus. Only in-frame clones appear in the TCRdb table, and some are missing; sequencing was by immunoSEQ multiplex PCR. In the table there are roughly 500,000 clones, around 78% of which are singletons. These data are also associated with another study on human thymus T cells.

The sequencing sample was made of thymocytes. All receptors come from a boy in the first two years of life with a congenital heart defect.

The rearrangement links TRBV20-1 to TRBJ1-5; no clear D. V was trimmed by 3 bases and J by 7 bases, leaving 4 bases between them. The CDR3 spans 10 residues. Per the germline V gene, CDR1 is DFQATT and CDR2 is SNEGSKA (reference sequence). The CDR3: CSASPQPQHF. The CDR3 region has the DNA TGCAGTGCTAGCCCGCAGCCCCAGCATTTT.

V is TRBV29-1 and J is TRBJ2-5; D is possibly TRBD2 (5 bases). Germline CDR1 SQVTM, CDR2 ANQGSEA. The germline V and J ends were trimmed by 5 bases and 10 bases, with 14 bases remaining between them. The CDR3 runs 11 residues. In nucleotides, the CDR3 is TGCAGCGTTCGTGGTGGGAGAATCCAGTACTTC. Translated: CSVRGGRIQYF.

This clone has more than one count but fewer than ten. V and J are TRBV12-5 and TRBJ2-5; 7 bases map to TRBD1. CDR3 size: 14 residues. Germline V lookup: CDR1 LGHNT, CDR2 FRNRAP. The junction had 6 bases not matched to a gene; V was cut back by 6 bases and J by 2 bases. The CDR3 DNA is TGTGCTAGTGGCCCCGGGACAGCTCAAGAGACCCAGTACTTC. Translated, it gives CASGPGTAQETQYF.

In its sample, this clone was seen once. The chain has TRBV19 and TRBJ2-7; D unclear. The CDR3 totals 12 residues. Germline-derived CDR1 and CDR2 are LNHDA and SQIVND (reference sequence). Trimming pared 4 bases from V and 3 bases from J, leaving 7 bases between. Written as DNA, the CDR3 is TGTGCCAGTAGTAGGGCAGGCTACGAGCAGTACTTC. Its translation is CASSRAGYEQYF. Looking up the rest from reference TRBV19 and TRBJ2-7 gives the full variable domain: DGGITQSPKYLFRKEGQNVTLSCEQNLNHDAMYWYRQDPGQGLRLIYYSQIVNDFQKGDIAEGYSVSREKKESFPLTVTSAQKNPTAFYLCASSRAGYEQYFGPGTRLTVT.

The chain links TRBV7-8 to TRBJ2-7; 8 bases map to TRBD2. CDR1 and CDR2 (germline): SGHVS, FQNEAQ. The CDR3 totals 15 residues. V was pared by 1 base and J by 5 bases, with 7 bases of the junction left unmatched. For the CDR3, the DNA is TGTGCCAGCAGCTTAGGGGGACTAGAAAACAACGAGCAGTACTTC. Amino acids: CASSLGGLENNEQYF.

J is TRBJ2-5 and V is TRBV5-1, with TRBD2 matching over 12 bases. The CDR3 loop spans 18 amino acids. Germline CDR1 and CDR2: SGHRS and YFSETQ. The trim removed 4 bases at V and 0 bases at J, leaving 10 bases unmatched. This CDR3 reads CASSTHLTSGGYQETQYF. The DNA of the CDR3 is TGCGCCAGCAGCACACACCTTACTAGCGGGGGGTACCAAGAGACCCAGTACTTC.

DNA of the CDR3: TGTGCCTGGGAAGGGGGTGTCTCTGGAAACACCATATATTTT. Translated, it gives CAWEGGVSGNTIYF. The rearrangement uses TRBV30 and TRBJ1-3; D possibly corresponds to TRBD1 (6 bases). The germline CDR1 and CDR2 sequences are GTSNPN and SVGIG (reference sequence). CDR3 size: 14 residues. V was shortened by 5 bases and J by 0 bases, with 11 bases between the two germline ends.

The V call is TRBV7-2, the J call TRBJ2-5; 7 bases are shared with TRBD2. Germline lookup yields CDR1 SGHTA and CDR2 FQGNSA. This CDR3 is 17 amino acids long. Losses at the gene ends were 1 base for V and 6 bases for J; bases not matched to a gene: 14. The CDR3 DNA sequence: TGTGCCAGCAGCTTAGGGGGGAAATGGCGGGAGTTAAAGACCCAGTACTTC. It is translated as CASSLGGKWRELKTQYF.

The CDR3 loop reads CASSGLRGSSGNTIYF. The CDR3 DNA reads as TGTGCCAGCAGTGGGCTCAGGGGGAGCTCTGGAAACACCATATATTTT. The J gene is TRBJ1-3, the V gene TRBV25-1, with TRBD1 matching over 7 bases. The CDR3 sequence is 16 residues long. The J segment lost 0 bases and the V segment lost 4 bases, leaving 6 bases of the junction unmatched. Per the germline V gene, CDR1 is MGHDK and CDR2 is SYGVNS.

The J gene is TRBJ2-2, the V gene TRBV5-1; D perhaps matches TRBD2 (6 bases). V lost 4 bases and J lost 5, with 21 bases in between. The CDR3 has 17 amino acids. Germline CDR1 and CDR2: SGHRS and YFSETQ. Here the CDR3 DNA reads TGCGCCAGCAGCCCGGAGGGTCGTCGGACAAGAACCGGGGAGCTGTTTTTT. This encodes CASSPEGRRTRTGELFF.

The V call is TRBV25-1, the J call TRBJ2-7; the D gene is possibly TRBD2 (6 bases). Trimming stripped 4 bases from V and 7 bases from J, with 14 bases between. Looked up from germline, CDR1 is MGHDK and CDR2 is SYGVNS. This CDR3 is 13 amino acids long. As DNA, the CDR3 is TGTGCCAGCAGTGGGGACTGCTTATCGGAGCAGTACTTC. It is translated as CASSGDCLSEQYF.

V gene TRBV19 combines with J gene TRBJ2-7; 8 positions agree with TRBD2. The CDR3 is made up of 15 amino acids. Per germline, CDR1 LNHDA and CDR2 SQIVND (reference sequence). V shed 4 bases and J 0 bases; nucleotides not matched to a gene: 5. The CDR3 protein is CASSSLAGPSYEQYF. The CDR3 nucleotides are TGTGCCAGTAGTAGTCTAGCGGGCCCCTCCTACGAGCAGTACTTC.

This chain joins TRBV27 and TRBJ1-2; possibly TRBD1 for D (6 bases). The CDR3 consists of 13 residues. V shed 3 bases and J shed 6 bases, with 11 bases lying between them. Germline assignment: CDR1 MNHEY and CDR2 SMNVEV (reference sequence). CDR3 region: CASSLGRGNGYTF. In nucleotides, the CDR3 is TGTGCCAGCAGTTTGGGCAGGGGTAATGGCTACACCTTC.

This clone was counted a few times. The V and J genes are TRBV11-2 and TRBJ2-1, with a weak D call TRBD2 (6 bases). This CDR3 has 15 residues. CDR1 is SGHAT, CDR2 FQNNGV, per germline. V lost 6 bases and J lost 8, with 20 bases in between. As DNA, the CDR3 is TGTGCCAGCAGGCCCGGTGGACATCCTAGCGATGAGCAGTTCTTC. Translating it yields CASRPGGHPSDEQFF.

This chain joins TRBV7-9 and TRBJ1-1; D gene uncertain. The germline V and J ends were trimmed by 0 bases and 7 bases, with 9 bases remaining between them. This CDR3 has 13 residues. Germline CDR1 SEHNR, CDR2 FQNEAQ (reference sequence). The CDR3 loop is CASSLAGLDEAFF. In DNA form, the CDR3 reads TGTGCCAGCAGCTTAGCGGGCTTGGATGAAGCTTTCTTT.

The chain carries TRBV18 and TRBJ2-1; 9 bases align to TRBD2. The CDR3 is 14 amino acids. Germline CDR1 and CDR2: KGHSH and LQKENI. V was pared by 6 bases and J by 7 bases, with 7 bases of the junction left unmatched. CDR3 DNA: TGTGCCAGCTCCCCTACTAGCGGGCCGAATGAGCAGTTCTTC. This encodes CASSPTSGPNEQFF.